This TCR beta chain was identified during a study of blood T cell repertoires in COVID-19. Whole-study context: Both acute and convalescent COVID-19 samples were obtained from the United States, Italy and Spain.

Assay used: immunoSEQ multiplex PCR; TCRdb lists only in-frame clones, some missing. The sample shows under 150,000 clones, approximately 86% of them seen only once. The CDR3 is 13 amino acids. Trimming pared 2 bases from V and 2 bases from J, leaving 6 bases between. In germline, CDR1 is WNHNN, CDR2 SYGVQD (reference sequence). Study members were between roughly 18 and 90 years old and lived in 25 or so US regions. Self-reported history from a screening survey and questionnaire set each donor's cohort. Before being deemed recovered, Cohort 3 donors had two negative PCRs, clearance, or symptom resolution.

The rearrangement uses TRBV10-1 and TRBJ1-2; D is ambiguous. This TCR was recovered from a woman aged 45-59 years who had recovered from COVID-19. Sequences were obtained from PBMCs or T cells enriched from blood (not recorded which). The CDR3 DNA reads TGCGCCAGCAGTGAGAGCCAAAACTATGGCTACACCTTC. It specifies CASSESQNYGYTF.